The following is a T cell receptor (beta chain) sequence with its context. Seattle enrolled patients during active infection and tracked them longitudinally. These data belong to a study of blood T cell repertoires in COVID-19. Study context: From T cells, B-cell-depleted T cells, or PBMCs came the material, which was cDNA or gDNA.

Germline CDR1 reads SGDLS; CDR2 reads YYNGEE. The CDR3 is 14 residues long. V lost 4 bases, J lost 0 bases, and 10 bases lay in between. As handled by the study authors: For nucleated cells, counts were estimated from reference gene primer amplification. Some clones are missing from TCRdb's copy, which holds only in-frame ones; the method was immunoSEQ multiplex PCR. That table is the source of V, J and clone size, and D and trimming were worked out from the DNA. This sample has some 170,000 clones, with around 80% found just once. The specimen sequenced was peripheral blood. The V call is TRBV9, the J call TRBJ2-5, with D hard to call. This clonotype originated in a woman aged 40 to 55 with COVID-19, enrolled during active disease. CDR3 in DNA: TGTGCCAGCAGCCTTCGAGCGAACCAAGAGACCCAGTACTTC. It translates to CASSLRANQETQYF.